Listed below are T cell receptor beta chains from one sample, sequenced in a study of T cell repertoires in cytomegalovirus infection. TCRdb reanalysed the reads using MiXCR and keeps one entry per CDR3 protein. The sample contains roughly 630,000 distinct CDR3 sequences, less than 25% of which appear only once. Sequenced: CD8+ T cells from PBMCs. These receptors were obtained from a human donor in good health (CMV status not recorded). Some clones in this sample may be carry-over from other donors' samples. CDR3s include the opening cysteine and the closing phenylalanine or tryptophan. The order of the fields is clone size, V gene, J gene, D gene, CDR3 DNA, CDR3 protein. The D gene is left open where the match is weak. For some rows the clone size is stated as once, few or many, or as a class when expanded; others skip it.

abundance: many; v_gene: TRBV11-2; j_gene: TRBJ1-4; d_gene: -; CDR3nt: TGTGCCAGCAGCCCTGGACTTACCGCAACTAATGAAAAACTGTTTTTT; CDR3aa: CASSPGLTATNEKLFF
abundance: few; v_gene: TRBV27; j_gene: TRBJ1-1; d_gene: -; CDR3nt: TGTGCCAGCAGTTTAACGACTAACACTGAAGCTTTCTTT; CDR3aa: CASSLTTNTEAFF
abundance: -; v_gene: TRBV6-2/TRBV6-3; j_gene: TRBJ2-7; d_gene: -; CDR3nt: TGTGCCAGCAGTCCCTGGACAGCCTACGAGCAGTACTTC; CDR3aa: CASSPWTAYEQYF
abundance: many; v_gene: TRBV28; j_gene: TRBJ2-3; d_gene: TRBD1; CDR3nt: TGTGCCAGCAGTTTTAACATCCAGGACAGGGTCCCCGGGGATACGCAGTATTTT; CDR3aa: CASSFNIQDRVPGDTQYF
abundance: many; v_gene: TRBV7-8; j_gene: TRBJ1-5; d_gene: -; CDR3nt: TGTGCCAGCAGCTTAGGAGGGGTGGGCAATCAGCCCCAGCATTTT; CDR3aa: CASSLGGVGNQPQHF
abundance: many; v_gene: TRBV7-2; j_gene: TRBJ1-4; d_gene: TRBD1; CDR3nt: TGTGCCAGCAGTAAACAGGGGGCTTATGAAAAACTGTTTTTT; CDR3aa: CASSKQGAYEKLFF
abundance: -; v_gene: TRBV4-2; j_gene: TRBJ2-1; d_gene: TRBD2; CDR3nt: TGTGCCAGCAGCCAAGAGAAGGCGGGGGGGTACAATGAGCAGTTCTTC; CDR3aa: CASSQEKAGGYNEQFF
abundance: -; v_gene: TRBV5-1; j_gene: TRBJ2-7; d_gene: TRBD1; CDR3nt: TGCGCCAGCAGCTCACTGCATGACACAGGGGACTACGAGCAGTACTTC; CDR3aa: CASSSLHDTGDYEQYF
abundance: many; v_gene: TRBV19; j_gene: TRBJ1-5; d_gene: -; CDR3nt: TGTGCCAGTAGTATAGTCTATGGAAGTCAGCCCCAGCATTTT; CDR3aa: CASSIVYGSQPQHF
abundance: few; v_gene: TRBV29-1; j_gene: TRBJ2-1; d_gene: -; CDR3nt: TGCAGCGTTGAAGGCGGGACCTCCTACAATGAGCAGTTCTTC; CDR3aa: CSVEGGTSYNEQFF
abundance: few; v_gene: TRBV7-3; j_gene: TRBJ2-1; d_gene: -; CDR3nt: TGTGCCAGCAGCTTCGCCGGGGGCAGTAGCAATGAGCAGTTCTTC; CDR3aa: CASSFAGGSSNEQFF
abundance: -; v_gene: TRBV27; j_gene: TRBJ2-7; d_gene: -; CDR3nt: TGTGCCAGCAGAACCCAAAACGAAAGACCCTACGAGCAGTACTTC; CDR3aa: CASRTQNERPYEQYF
abundance: -; v_gene: TRBV6-6; j_gene: TRBJ1-2; d_gene: -; CDR3nt: TGTGCCAGCAGTTACATCGGAGCAACTAACTATGGCTACACCTTC; CDR3aa: CASSYIGATNYGYTF
abundance: -; v_gene: TRBV27; j_gene: TRBJ2-5; d_gene: -; CDR3nt: TGTGCCAGCAGTGGCGCGGGAGAGACCCAGTACTTC; CDR3aa: CASSGAGETQYF
abundance: few; v_gene: TRBV25-1; j_gene: TRBJ1-1; d_gene: -; CDR3nt: TGTGCCAGCAGTGAATTATTAGGGAGCACTGAAGCTTTCTTT; CDR3aa: CASSELLGSTEAFF
abundance: -; v_gene: TRBV28; j_gene: TRBJ1-6; d_gene: TRBD1; CDR3nt: TGTGCCAGCAGTTTTAGGGGACAGGGAAATTCACCCCTCCACTTT; CDR3aa: CASSFRGQGNSPLHF
abundance: -; v_gene: TRBV28; j_gene: TRBJ2-1; d_gene: TRBD2; CDR3nt: TGTGCCAGCAGTCTAATTGCCGGCGGGGGGGCATACAATGAGCAGTTCTTC; CDR3aa: CASSLIAGGGAYNEQFF
abundance: many; v_gene: TRBV7-6; j_gene: TRBJ1-5; d_gene: TRBD1; CDR3nt: TGTGCCAGCAGCTTAAGACAGGGAGGAGGCAATCAGCCCCAGCATTTT; CDR3aa: CASSLRQGGGNQPQHF
abundance: -; v_gene: TRBV15; j_gene: TRBJ2-2; d_gene: -; CDR3nt: TGTGCCACCAGGGGGTCGAGACAAACTTCGAACACCGGGGAGCTGTTTTTT; CDR3aa: CATRGSRQTSNTGELFF
abundance: few; v_gene: TRBV7-2; j_gene: TRBJ2-3; d_gene: -; CDR3nt: TGTGCCAGCAGCCCCCCCCCTGTATGGGGGAGCCAGGGCACAGATACGCAGTATTTT; CDR3aa: CASSPPPVWGSQGTDTQYF
abundance: few; v_gene: TRBV28; j_gene: TRBJ2-4; d_gene: -; CDR3nt: TGTGCCAGCAGTTTAACCAGATCCAGGGCCAAAAACATTCAGTACTTC; CDR3aa: CASSLTRSRAKNIQYF
abundance: -; v_gene: TRBV14; j_gene: TRBJ2-2; d_gene: -; CDR3nt: TGTGCCAGCAGCTGGGACCCGATCGGGTGGAACACCGGGGAGCTGTTTTTT; CDR3aa: CASSWDPIGWNTGELFF
abundance: few; v_gene: TRBV11-2; j_gene: TRBJ2-2; d_gene: -; CDR3nt: TGTGCCAGCAGCCCCTGGGGAATGAAGGGGGAGCTGTTTTTT; CDR3aa: CASSPWGMKGELFF
abundance: -; v_gene: TRBV19; j_gene: TRBJ2-1; d_gene: TRBD2; CDR3nt: TGTGCCAGTAGTCTTCAAGCGGGGGCCTACTACAATGAGCAGTTCTTC; CDR3aa: CASSLQAGAYYNEQFF
abundance: -; v_gene: TRBV27; j_gene: TRBJ2-5; d_gene: -; CDR3nt: TGTGCCAGCAAGAGGGGTATAGTAGAGACCCAGTACTTC; CDR3aa: CASKRGIVETQYF
abundance: many; v_gene: TRBV28; j_gene: TRBJ2-3; d_gene: -; CDR3nt: TGTGCCAGCAGTCAGGTGCGGGGCACAGATACGCAGTATTTT; CDR3aa: CASSQVRGTDTQYF
abundance: -; v_gene: TRBV5-1; j_gene: TRBJ2-3; d_gene: -; CDR3nt: TGCGCCAGCAGTTCCTATGTCTCCGGGGAAGGCACAGATACGCAGTATTTT; CDR3aa: CASSSYVSGEGTDTQYF
abundance: -; v_gene: TRBV6-2/TRBV6-3; j_gene: TRBJ1-1; d_gene: -; CDR3nt: TGTGCCAGCAGTTACTCCCAACCGGCAGGGGACACTGAAGCTTTCTTT; CDR3aa: CASSYSQPAGDTEAFF
abundance: -; v_gene: TRBV7-9; j_gene: TRBJ1-5; d_gene: -; CDR3nt: TGTGCCAGCAGCCTCGGACAGCAAGTGGATCAGCCCCAGCATTTT; CDR3aa: CASSLGQQVDQPQHF
abundance: few; v_gene: TRBV14; j_gene: TRBJ2-1; d_gene: -; CDR3nt: TGTGCCAGCAGCCAAGTTTTAGGCAGGGGAGTTGGCGAGCAGTTCTTC; CDR3aa: CASSQVLGRGVGEQFF
abundance: -; v_gene: TRBV4-3; j_gene: TRBJ1-2; d_gene: TRBD1; CDR3nt: TGCGCCAGCAGCCAAGATTCGGAAGGGGGCGAGGAGGGCTACACCTTC; CDR3aa: CASSQDSEGGEEGYTF
abundance: -; v_gene: TRBV14; j_gene: TRBJ1-1; d_gene: -; CDR3nt: TGTGCCAGCAGCCAAGATCCGGGAATAATCACTGAAGCTTTCTTT; CDR3aa: CASSQDPGIITEAFF
abundance: many; v_gene: TRBV27; j_gene: TRBJ2-5; d_gene: -; CDR3nt: TGTGCCAGCAGTTTATGGGCAGGTCCCCAAGAGACCCAGTACTTC; CDR3aa: CASSLWAGPQETQYF
abundance: many; v_gene: TRBV25-1; j_gene: TRBJ2-7; d_gene: -; CDR3nt: TGTGCCAGCAGTGAATATCTGGGGAATTACGAGCAGTACTTC; CDR3aa: CASSEYLGNYEQYF
abundance: -; v_gene: TRBV29-1; j_gene: TRBJ1-2; d_gene: -; CDR3nt: TGCAGCGTTGAGGATAGGCAGTATGGCTACACCTTC; CDR3aa: CSVEDRQYGYTF
abundance: -; v_gene: TRBV5-5; j_gene: TRBJ2-7; d_gene: -; CDR3nt: TGTGCCAGCAGCTCCGGACGGGCCGGGGACGAGCAGTACTTC; CDR3aa: CASSSGRAGDEQYF
abundance: -; v_gene: TRBV7-9; j_gene: TRBJ1-2; d_gene: TRBD1; CDR3nt: TGTGCCAGCAACCTCCTCTCAGGGGGGGATGGCTACACCTTC; CDR3aa: CASNLLSGGDGYTF
abundance: few; v_gene: TRBV29-1; j_gene: TRBJ1-2; d_gene: TRBD1; CDR3nt: TGCAGCGTCCCAGGACAGGGCTATAACTATGGCTACACCTTC; CDR3aa: CSVPGQGYNYGYTF
abundance: few; v_gene: TRBV29-1; j_gene: TRBJ2-5; d_gene: -; CDR3nt: TGCAGCGTTGTACAACGAGAGACCCAGTACTTC; CDR3aa: CSVVQRETQYF
abundance: few; v_gene: TRBV10-3; j_gene: TRBJ2-3; d_gene: -; CDR3nt: TGTGCCATCAGTGACCCCTTGGTGGCAAAAAAGGACCCAGATACGCAGTATTTT; CDR3aa: CAISDPLVAKKDPDTQYF
abundance: many; v_gene: TRBV7-2; j_gene: TRBJ2-5; d_gene: -; CDR3nt: TGTGCCAGCAGCTTAGGCCCGGGACTCCAAGAGACCCAGTACTTC; CDR3aa: CASSLGPGLQETQYF
abundance: -; v_gene: TRBV11-2; j_gene: TRBJ1-6; d_gene: TRBD1; CDR3nt: TGTGCCAGCAGCCTACGGGGAGGGACAGGGGGTTCTAATTCACCCCTCCACTTT; CDR3aa: CASSLRGGTGGSNSPLHF
abundance: few; v_gene: TRBV7-9; j_gene: TRBJ1-4; d_gene: TRBD1; CDR3nt: TGTGCCAGCAGCTTATGGACAGGGCCTGAAGAGGAACTGTTTTTT; CDR3aa: CASSLWTGPEEELFF
abundance: few; v_gene: TRBV7-2; j_gene: TRBJ2-1; d_gene: -; CDR3nt: TGTGCCAGCAGCTTATCTCGGGGGCGCCATGAGCAGTTCTTC; CDR3aa: CASSLSRGRHEQFF
abundance: few; v_gene: TRBV7-3; j_gene: TRBJ2-1; d_gene: TRBD2; CDR3nt: TGTGCCAGCAGCCCGGGACTAGCGGGGGGGGTGTACAATGAGCAGTTCTTC; CDR3aa: CASSPGLAGGVYNEQFF